This T cell receptor beta chain was obtained from a study of T cell responses to AZD1222 COVID-19 vaccine. The study, taken as a whole, reports: An increase in Spike-specific TCR breadth and depth was observed after two AZD1222 doses.

This clone appeared a single time. The antigen is undetermined. The method was immunoSEQ multiplex PCR; TCRdb's version includes in-frame clones alone and lacks a portion of them. Of around 100,000 clones detected, 88% appear once; the ten largest clones hold 1.8%. This CDR3 has 15 residues. Between the trimmed V and J ends, which lost 1 base and 5 bases, there was a span of 11 bases. Germline V gene lookup returns CDR1 SGHTA and CDR2 FQGNSA. This TCR derives from an adult in good health. This chain connects TRBV7-2 to TRBJ1-4; D gene uncertain. This specimen consisted of peripheral blood, obtained on day 0 of AZD1222 vaccination. CDR3 in amino acids: CASSLVAGPNEKLFF. Written as DNA, the CDR3 is TGTGCCAGCAGCTTAGTCGCGGGCCCGAATGAAAAACTGTTTTTT.